This T cell receptor beta chain was captured by sequencing in a study of T cell responses to AZD1222 COVID-19 vaccine. Sequenced by immunoSEQ multiplex PCR; TCRdb stores in-frame clones only, minus some. The sample consists of around 200,000 clones, 88% of them appearing once. Turning to this clone: Its target is unknown.

With 3 bases removed from V and 8 bases from J, the gap between germline ends came to 10 bases. This CDR3 is 12 amino acids long. Per germline, CDR1 SGHTA and CDR2 FQGNSA. General observations from the study: AZD1222 recipients seropositive at baseline numbered only five or six.

The rearrangement links TRBV7-2 to TRBJ1-2; D not resolved. The specimen comprised peripheral blood, sampled on day 0 of AZD1222 vaccination. This sequence originates from an adult in good health. CDR3 DNA sequence: TGTGCCAGCAGCTTGGGATCTCAGGGCTACACCTTC. Translated: CASSLGSQGYTF. Full variable domain (remainder filled in from reference TRBV7-2 and TRBJ1-2): GAGVSQSPSNKVTEKGKDVELRCDPISGHTALYWYRQSLGQGLEFLIYFQGNSAPDKSGLPSDRFSAERTGGSVSTLTIQRTQQEDSAVYLCASSLGSQGYTFGSGTRLTVV.